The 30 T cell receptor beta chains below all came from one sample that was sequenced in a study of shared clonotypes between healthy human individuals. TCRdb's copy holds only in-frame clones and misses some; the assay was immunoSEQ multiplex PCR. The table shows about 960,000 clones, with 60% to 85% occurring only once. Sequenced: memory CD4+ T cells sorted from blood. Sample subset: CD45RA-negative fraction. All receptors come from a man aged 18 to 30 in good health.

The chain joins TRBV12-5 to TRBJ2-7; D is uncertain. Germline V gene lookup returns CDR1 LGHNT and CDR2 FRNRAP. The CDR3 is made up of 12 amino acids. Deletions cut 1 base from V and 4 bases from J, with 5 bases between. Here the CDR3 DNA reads TGTGCTAGTGGTTTGGGGCCTTACGAGCAGTACTTC. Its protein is CASGLGPYEQYF.

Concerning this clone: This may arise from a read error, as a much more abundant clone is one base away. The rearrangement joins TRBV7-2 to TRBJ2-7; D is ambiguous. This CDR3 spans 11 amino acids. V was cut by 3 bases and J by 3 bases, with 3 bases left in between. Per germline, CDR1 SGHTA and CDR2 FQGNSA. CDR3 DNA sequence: TGTGCCAGCAGCTTCAACTACGAGCAGTACTTC. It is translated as CASSFNYEQYF.

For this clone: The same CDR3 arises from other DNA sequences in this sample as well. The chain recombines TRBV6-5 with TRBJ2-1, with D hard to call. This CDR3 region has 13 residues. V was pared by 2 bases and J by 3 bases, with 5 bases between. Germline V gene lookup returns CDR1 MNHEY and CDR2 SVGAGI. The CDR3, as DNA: TGTGCCAGCAGTTACGGCGGCTACAATGAGCAGTTCTTC. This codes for CASSYGGYNEQFF.

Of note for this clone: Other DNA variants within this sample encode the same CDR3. The CDR3, as DNA: TGTGCCAGCCGGACAGGCGGGAACACTGAAGCTTTCTTT. Amino acids: CASRTGGNTEAFF. V and J are TRBV6-1 and TRBJ1-1, with 7 bases aligning to TRBD1. Germline loops: CDR1 MNHNS, CDR2 SASEGT. V trimming: 8 bases; J trimming: 1 base; junction bases outside the gene matches: 4. CDR3 length equals 13 residues.

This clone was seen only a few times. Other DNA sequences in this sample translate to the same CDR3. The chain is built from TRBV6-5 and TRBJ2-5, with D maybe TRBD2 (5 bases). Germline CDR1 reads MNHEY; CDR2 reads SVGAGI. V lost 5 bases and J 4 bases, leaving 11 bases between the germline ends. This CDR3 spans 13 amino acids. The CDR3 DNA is TGTGCCAGCAGTCCTACTAGACGAGAGACCCAGTACTTC. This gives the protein CASSPTRRETQYF.

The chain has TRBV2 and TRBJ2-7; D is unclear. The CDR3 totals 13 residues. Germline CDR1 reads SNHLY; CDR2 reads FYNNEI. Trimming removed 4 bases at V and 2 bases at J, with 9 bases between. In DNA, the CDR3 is TGTGCCAGCAGTGCGGGCAGGACCTACGAGCAGTACTTC. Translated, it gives CASSAGRTYEQYF. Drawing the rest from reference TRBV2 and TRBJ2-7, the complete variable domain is EPEVTQTPSHQVTQMGQEVILRCVPISNHLYFYWYRQILGQKVEFLVSFYNNEISEKSEIFDDQFSVERPDGSNFTLKIRSTKLEDSAMYFCASSAGRTYEQYFGPGTRLTVT.

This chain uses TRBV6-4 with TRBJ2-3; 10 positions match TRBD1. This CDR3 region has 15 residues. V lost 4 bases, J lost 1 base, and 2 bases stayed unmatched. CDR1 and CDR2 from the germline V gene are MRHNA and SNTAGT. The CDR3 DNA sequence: TGTGCCAGCAGTGCCGGGACAGGGGGCACAGATACGCAGTATTTT. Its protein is CASSAGTGGTDTQYF.

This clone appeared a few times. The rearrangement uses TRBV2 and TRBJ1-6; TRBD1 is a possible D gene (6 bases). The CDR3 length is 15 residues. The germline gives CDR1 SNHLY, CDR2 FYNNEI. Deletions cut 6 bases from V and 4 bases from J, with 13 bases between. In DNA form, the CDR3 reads TGTGCCAGCAGCGCCACCAGGGGATATAATTCACCCCTCCACTTT. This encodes CASSATRGYNSPLHF.

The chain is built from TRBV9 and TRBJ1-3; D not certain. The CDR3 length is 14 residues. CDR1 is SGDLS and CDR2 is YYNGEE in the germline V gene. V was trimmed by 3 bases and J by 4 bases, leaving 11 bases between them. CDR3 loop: CASSAQRGGNTIYF. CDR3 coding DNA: TGTGCCAGCAGCGCGCAGCGTGGAGGAAACACCATATATTTT.

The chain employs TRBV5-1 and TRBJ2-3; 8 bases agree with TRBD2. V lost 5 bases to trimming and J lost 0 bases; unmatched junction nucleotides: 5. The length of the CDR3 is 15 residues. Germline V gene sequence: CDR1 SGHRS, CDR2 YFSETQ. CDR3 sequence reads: CASRQTSASTDTQYF. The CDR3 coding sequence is TGCGCCAGCAGACAGACTAGCGCAAGCACAGATACGCAGTATTTT.

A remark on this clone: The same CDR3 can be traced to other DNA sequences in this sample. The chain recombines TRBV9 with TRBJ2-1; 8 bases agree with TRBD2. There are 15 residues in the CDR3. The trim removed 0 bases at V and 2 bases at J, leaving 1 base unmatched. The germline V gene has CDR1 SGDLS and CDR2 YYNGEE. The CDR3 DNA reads TGTGCCAGCAGCGTAGACGGGGGGGCCTACAATGAGCAGTTCTTC. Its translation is CASSVDGGAYNEQFF. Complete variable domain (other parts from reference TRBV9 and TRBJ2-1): DSGVTQTPKHLITATGQRVTLRCSPRSGDLSVYWYQQSLDQGLQFLIQYYNGEERAKGNILERFSAQQFPDLHSELNLSSLELGDSALYFCASSVDGGAYNEQFFGPGTRLTVL.

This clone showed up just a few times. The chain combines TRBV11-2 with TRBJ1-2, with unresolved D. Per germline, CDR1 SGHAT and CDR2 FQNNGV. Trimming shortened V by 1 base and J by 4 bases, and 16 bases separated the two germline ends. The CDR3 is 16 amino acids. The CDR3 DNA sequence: TGTGCCAGCAGCTTAGGAGGTGGTGCAGACCGCTATGGCTACACCTTC. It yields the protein CASSLGGGADRYGYTF.

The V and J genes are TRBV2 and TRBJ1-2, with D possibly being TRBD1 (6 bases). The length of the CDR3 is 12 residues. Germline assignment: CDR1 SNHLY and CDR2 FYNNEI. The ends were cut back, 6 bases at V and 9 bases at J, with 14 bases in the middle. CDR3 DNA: TGTGCCAGCAGGCGACAGGACCAAAGCTACACCTTC. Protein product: CASRRQDQSYTF.

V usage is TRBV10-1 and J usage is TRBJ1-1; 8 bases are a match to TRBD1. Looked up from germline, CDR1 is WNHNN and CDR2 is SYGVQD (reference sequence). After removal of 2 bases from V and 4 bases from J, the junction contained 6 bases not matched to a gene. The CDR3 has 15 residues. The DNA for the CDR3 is TGCGCCAGCAGTGAGAAACAGGGGGGAAGCACTGAAGCTTTCTTT. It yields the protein CASSEKQGGSTEAFF.

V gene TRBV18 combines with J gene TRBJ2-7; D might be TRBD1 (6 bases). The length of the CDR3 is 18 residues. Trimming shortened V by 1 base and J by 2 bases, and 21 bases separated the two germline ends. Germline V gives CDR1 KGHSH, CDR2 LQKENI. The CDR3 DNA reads TGTGCCAGCTCACCACTAATGGCGGTCCCAGGGGAGACCTACGAGCAGTACTTC. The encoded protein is CASSPLMAVPGETYEQYF.

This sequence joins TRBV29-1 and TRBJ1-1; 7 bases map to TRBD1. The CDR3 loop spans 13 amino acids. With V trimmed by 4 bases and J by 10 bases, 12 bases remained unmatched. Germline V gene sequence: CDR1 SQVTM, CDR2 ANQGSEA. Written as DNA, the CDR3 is TGCAGCGTTGCTGCGGACAGGTCAGGGGGAGCTTTCTTT. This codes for CSVAADRSGGAFF.

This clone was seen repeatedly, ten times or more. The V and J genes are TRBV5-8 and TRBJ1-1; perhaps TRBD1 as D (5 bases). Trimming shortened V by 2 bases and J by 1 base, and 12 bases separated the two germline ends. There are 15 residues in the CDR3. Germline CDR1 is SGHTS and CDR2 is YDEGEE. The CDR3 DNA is TGTGCCAGCAGCTTCATGGCAGGGCGGAACACTGAAGCTTTCTTT. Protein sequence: CASSFMAGRNTEAFF.

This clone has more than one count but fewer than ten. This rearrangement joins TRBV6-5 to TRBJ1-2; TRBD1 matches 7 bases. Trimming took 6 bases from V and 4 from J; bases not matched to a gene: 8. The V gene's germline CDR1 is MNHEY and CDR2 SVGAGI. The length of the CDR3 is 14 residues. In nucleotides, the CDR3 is TGTGCCAGCAGCCCCCAAGGGGGCGTCTATGGCTACACCTTC. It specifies CASSPQGGVYGYTF.

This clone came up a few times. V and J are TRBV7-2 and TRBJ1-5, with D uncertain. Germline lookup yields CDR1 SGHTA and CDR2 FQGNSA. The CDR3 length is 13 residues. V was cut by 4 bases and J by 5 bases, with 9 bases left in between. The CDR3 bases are TGTGCCAGCAGCTCAGAGGACCATCAGCCCCAGCATTTT. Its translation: CASSSEDHQPQHF.

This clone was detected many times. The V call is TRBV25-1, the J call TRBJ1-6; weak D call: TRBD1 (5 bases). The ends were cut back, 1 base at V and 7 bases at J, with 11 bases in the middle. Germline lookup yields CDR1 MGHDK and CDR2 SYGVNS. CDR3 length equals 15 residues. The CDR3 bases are TGTGCCAGCAGTGAATCGGGGCAGGGAAATTCACCCCTCCACTTT. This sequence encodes CASSESGQGNSPLHF.

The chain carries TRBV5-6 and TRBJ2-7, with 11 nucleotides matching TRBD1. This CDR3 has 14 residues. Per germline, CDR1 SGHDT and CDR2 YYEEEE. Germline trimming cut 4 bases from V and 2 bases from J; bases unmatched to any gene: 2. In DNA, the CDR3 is TGTGCCAGCAGCGGGGACAGGGGGACCTACGAGCAGTACTTC. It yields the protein CASSGDRGTYEQYF. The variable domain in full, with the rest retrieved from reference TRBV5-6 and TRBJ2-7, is DAGVTQSPTHLIKTRGQQVTLRCSPKSGHDTVSWYQQALGQGPQFIFQYYEEEERQRGNFPDRFSGHQFPNYSSELNVNALLLGDSALYLCASSGDRGTYEQYFGPGTRLTVT.

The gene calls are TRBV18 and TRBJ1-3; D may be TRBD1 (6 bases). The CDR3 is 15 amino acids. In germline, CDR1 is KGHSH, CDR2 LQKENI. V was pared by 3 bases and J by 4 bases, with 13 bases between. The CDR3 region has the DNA TGTGCCAGCTCACCGATTTGGGACAAGGGAAACACCATATATTTT. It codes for CASSPIWDKGNTIYF.

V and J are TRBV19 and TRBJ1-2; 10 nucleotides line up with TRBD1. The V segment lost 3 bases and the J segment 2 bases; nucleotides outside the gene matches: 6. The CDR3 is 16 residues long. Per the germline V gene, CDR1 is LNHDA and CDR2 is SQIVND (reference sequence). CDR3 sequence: CASSISRTGGNYGYTF. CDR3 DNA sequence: TGTGCCAGTAGTATTTCAAGGACAGGGGGAAACTATGGCTACACCTTC.

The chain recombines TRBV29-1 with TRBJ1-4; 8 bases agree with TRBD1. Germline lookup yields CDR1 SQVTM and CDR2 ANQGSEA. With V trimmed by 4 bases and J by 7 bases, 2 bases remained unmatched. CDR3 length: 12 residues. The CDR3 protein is CSVGQGAEKLFF. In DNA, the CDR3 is TGCAGCGTTGGGCAGGGGGCTGAAAAACTGTTTTTT.

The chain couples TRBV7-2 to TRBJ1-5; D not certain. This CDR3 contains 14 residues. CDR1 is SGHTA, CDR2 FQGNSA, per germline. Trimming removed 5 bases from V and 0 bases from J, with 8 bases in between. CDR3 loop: CASSPNYSNQPQHF. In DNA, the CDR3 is TGTGCCAGCAGCCCCAACTATAGCAATCAGCCCCAGCATTTT.

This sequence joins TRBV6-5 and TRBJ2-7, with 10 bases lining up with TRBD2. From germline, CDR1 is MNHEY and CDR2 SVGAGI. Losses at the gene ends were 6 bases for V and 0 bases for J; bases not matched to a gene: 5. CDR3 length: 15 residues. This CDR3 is CASRPGLASSYEQYF. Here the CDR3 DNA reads TGTGCCAGCAGGCCGGGACTAGCGTCCTCCTACGAGCAGTACTTC.

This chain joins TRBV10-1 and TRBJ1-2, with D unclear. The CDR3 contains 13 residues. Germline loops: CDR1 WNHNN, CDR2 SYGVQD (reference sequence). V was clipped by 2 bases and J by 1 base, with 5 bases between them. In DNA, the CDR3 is TGCGCCAGCAGTGAGGGCCTTAACTATGGCTACACCTTC. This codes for CASSEGLNYGYTF.

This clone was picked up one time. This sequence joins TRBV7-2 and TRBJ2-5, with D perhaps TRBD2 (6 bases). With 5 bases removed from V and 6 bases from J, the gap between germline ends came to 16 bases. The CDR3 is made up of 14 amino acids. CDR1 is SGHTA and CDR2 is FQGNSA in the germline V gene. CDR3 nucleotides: TGTGCCAGCAGCCCCCCTCCGGGGGTGAAGACCCAGTACTTC. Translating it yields CASSPPPGVKTQYF.

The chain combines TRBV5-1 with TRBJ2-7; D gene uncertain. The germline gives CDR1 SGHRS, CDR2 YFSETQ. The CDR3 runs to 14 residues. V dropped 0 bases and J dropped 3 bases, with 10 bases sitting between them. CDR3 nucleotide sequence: TGCGCCAGCAGCTTGGCGAACAGTTACTACGAGCAGTACTTC. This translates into CASSLANSYYEQYF.

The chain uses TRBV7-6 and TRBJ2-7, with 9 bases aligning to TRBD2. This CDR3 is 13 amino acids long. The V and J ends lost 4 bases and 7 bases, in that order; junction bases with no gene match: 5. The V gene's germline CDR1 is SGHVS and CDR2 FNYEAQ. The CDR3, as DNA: TGTGCCAGCAGCTCCTCTAGCGGGAATGAGCAGTACTTC. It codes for CASSSSSGNEQYF.